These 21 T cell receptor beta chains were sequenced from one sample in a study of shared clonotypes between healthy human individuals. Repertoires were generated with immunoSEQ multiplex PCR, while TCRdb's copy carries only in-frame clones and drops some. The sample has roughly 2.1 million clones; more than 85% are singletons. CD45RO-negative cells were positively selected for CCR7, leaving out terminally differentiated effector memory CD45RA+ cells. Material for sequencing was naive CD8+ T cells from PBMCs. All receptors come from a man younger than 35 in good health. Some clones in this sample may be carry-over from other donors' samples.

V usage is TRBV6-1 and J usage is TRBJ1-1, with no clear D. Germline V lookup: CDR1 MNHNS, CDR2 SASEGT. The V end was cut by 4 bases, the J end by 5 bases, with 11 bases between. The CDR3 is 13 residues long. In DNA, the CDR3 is TGTGCCAGCAGTGTCGGCAGCAGGACTGAAGCTTTCTTT. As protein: CASSVGSRTEAFF.

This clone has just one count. Written as DNA, the CDR3 is TGTGCCAGCTCACCACTAGCGGGAGAAGATACGCAGTATTTT. It is translated as CASSPLAGEDTQYF. The rearrangement links TRBV18 to TRBJ2-3, with 9 nucleotides matching TRBD2. The CDR3 extends over 14 amino acids. The germline V gene encodes CDR1 KGHSH and CDR2 LQKENI. The trim removed 1 base at V and 5 bases at J, leaving 1 base unmatched.

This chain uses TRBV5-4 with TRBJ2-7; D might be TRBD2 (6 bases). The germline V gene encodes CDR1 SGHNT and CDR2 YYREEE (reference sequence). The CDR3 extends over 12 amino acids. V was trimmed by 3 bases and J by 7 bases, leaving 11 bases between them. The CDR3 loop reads CASSWGEREQYF. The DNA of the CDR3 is TGTGCCAGCAGCTGGGGGGAACGGGAGCAGTACTTC.

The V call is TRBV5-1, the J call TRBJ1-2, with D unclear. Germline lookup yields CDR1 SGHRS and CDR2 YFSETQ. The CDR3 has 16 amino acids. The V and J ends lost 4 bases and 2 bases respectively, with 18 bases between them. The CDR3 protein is CASSRESSQLNYGYTF. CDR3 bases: TGCGCCAGCAGCCGCGAGTCAAGCCAACTCAACTATGGCTACACCTTC.

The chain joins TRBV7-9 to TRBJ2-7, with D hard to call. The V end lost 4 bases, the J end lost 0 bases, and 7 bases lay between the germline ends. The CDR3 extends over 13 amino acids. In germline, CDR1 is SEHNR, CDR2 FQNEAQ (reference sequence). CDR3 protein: CASSYGVSYEQYF. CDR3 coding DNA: TGTGCCAGCAGCTATGGGGTCTCCTACGAGCAGTACTTC.

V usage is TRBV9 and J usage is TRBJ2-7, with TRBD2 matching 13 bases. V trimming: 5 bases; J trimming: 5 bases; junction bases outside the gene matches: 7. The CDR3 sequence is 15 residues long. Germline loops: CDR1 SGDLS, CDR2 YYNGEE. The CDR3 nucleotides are TGTGCCAGCAGTAGATCCGGGACTAGCGGGAACGAGCAGTACTTC. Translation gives CASSRSGTSGNEQYF.

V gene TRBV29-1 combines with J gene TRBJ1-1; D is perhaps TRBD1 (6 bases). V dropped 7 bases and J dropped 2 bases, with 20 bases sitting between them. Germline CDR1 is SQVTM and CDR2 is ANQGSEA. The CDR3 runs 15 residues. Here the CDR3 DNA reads TGCAGCGCGTACAAACGGGGGGCGTTCAACACTGAAGCTTTCTTT. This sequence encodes CSAYKRGAFNTEAFF.

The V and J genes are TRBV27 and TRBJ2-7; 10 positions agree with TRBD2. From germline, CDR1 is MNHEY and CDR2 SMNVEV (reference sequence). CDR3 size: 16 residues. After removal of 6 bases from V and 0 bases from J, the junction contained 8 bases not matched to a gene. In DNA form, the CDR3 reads TGTGCCAGCAGACTAGGGTCTAGCGGGAGCTCCTACGAGCAGTACTTC. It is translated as CASRLGSSGSSYEQYF.

CDR3 sequence reads: CASSLQLTVRQPQHF. As DNA, the CDR3 is TGTGCCAGCAGTTTACAACTCACCGTGCGGCAGCCCCAGCATTTT. The V gene is TRBV28, the J gene TRBJ1-5, with D unclear. CDR1 MDHEN and CDR2 SYDVKM come from the germline V gene. V lost 2 bases and J lost 7, with 15 bases in between. This CDR3 spans 15 amino acids.

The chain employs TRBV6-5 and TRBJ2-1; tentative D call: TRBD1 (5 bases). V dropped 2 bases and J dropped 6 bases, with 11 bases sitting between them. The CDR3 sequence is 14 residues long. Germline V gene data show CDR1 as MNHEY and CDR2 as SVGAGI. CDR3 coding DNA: TGTGCCAGCAGTTACGTTGAACAGGTCAATGAGCAGTTCTTC. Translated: CASSYVEQVNEQFF.

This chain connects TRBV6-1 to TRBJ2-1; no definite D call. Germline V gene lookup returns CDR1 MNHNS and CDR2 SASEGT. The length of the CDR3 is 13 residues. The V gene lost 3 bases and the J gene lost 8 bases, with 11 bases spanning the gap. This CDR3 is CASSDLGDYEQFF. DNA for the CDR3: TGTGCCAGCAGTGATTTAGGAGATTATGAGCAGTTCTTC.

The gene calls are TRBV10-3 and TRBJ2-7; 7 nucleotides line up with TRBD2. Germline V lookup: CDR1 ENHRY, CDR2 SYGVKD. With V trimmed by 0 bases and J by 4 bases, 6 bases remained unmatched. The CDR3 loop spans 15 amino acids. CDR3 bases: TGTGCCATCAGTGAGTCGATGGGAGGGTTTTACGAGCAGTACTTC. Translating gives CAISESMGGFYEQYF.

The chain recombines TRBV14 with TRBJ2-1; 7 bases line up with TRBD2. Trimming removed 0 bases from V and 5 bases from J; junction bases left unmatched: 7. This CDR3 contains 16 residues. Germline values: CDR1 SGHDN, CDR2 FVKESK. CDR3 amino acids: CASSQDPSSGNNEQFF. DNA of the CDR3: TGTGCCAGCAGCCAAGATCCTTCTAGCGGAAACAATGAGCAGTTCTTC.

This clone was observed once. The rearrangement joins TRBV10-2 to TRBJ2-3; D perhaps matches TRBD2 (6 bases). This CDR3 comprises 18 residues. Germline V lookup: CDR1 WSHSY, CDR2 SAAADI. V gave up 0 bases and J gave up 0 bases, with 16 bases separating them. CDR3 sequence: CASSESTRRSLSTDTQYF. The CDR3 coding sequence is TGCGCCAGCAGTGAGTCGACTAGGAGGAGCTTGAGCACAGATACGCAGTATTTT.

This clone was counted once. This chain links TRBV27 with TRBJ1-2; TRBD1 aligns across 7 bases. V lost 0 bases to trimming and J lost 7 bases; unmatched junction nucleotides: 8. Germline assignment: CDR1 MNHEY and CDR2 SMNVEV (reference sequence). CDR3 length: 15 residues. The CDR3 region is CASSLSFGGGGGYTF. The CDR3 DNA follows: TGTGCCAGCAGTTTATCATTCGGAGGGGGCGGTGGCTACACCTTC.

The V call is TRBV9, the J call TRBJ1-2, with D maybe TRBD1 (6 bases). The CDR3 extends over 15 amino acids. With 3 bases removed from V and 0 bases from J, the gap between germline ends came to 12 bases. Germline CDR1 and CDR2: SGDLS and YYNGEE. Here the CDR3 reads CASSATGTTNYGYTF. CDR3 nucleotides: TGTGCCAGCAGCGCCACCGGGACAACTAACTATGGCTACACCTTC. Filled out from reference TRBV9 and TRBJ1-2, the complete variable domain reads DSGVTQTPKHLITATGQRVTLRCSPRSGDLSVYWYQQSLDQGLQFLIQYYNGEERAKGNILERFSAQQFPDLHSELNLSSLELGDSALYFCASSATGTTNYGYTFGSGTRLTVV.

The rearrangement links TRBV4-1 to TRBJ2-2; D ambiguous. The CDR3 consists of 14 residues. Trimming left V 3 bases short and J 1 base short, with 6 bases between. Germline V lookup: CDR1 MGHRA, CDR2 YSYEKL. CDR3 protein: CASSQILNTGELFF. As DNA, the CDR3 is TGCGCCAGCAGCCAGATCCTGAACACCGGGGAGCTGTTTTTT.

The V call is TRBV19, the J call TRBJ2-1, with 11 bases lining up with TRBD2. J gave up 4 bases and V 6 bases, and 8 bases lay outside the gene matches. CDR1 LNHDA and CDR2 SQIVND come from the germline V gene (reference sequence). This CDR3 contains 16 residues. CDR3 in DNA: TGTGCCAGTAGCCCTATAGCGGGAGGGAATTACAATGAGCAGTTCTTC. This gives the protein CASSPIAGGNYNEQFF.

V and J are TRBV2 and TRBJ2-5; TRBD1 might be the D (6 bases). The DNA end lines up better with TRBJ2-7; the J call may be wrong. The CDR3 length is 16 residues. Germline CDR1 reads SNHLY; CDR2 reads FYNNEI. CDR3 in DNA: TGTGCCAGCAGTGAATCGACAGGCAACTGGGGGTACGAGCAGTACTTC. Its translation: CASSESTGNWGYEQYF.

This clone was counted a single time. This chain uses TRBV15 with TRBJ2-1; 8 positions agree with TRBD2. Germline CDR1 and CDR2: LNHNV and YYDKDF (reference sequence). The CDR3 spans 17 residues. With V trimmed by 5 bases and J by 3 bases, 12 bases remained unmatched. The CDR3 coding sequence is TGTGCCACCAGCGCCAGGACTAGCAGGAGGGGCTACAATGAGCAGTTCTTC. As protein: CATSARTSRRGYNEQFF.

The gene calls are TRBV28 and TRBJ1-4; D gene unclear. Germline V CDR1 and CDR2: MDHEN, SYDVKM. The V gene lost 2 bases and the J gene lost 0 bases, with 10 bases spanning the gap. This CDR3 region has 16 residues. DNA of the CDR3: TGTGCCAGCAGTTTACGCCTAGCCCCAACTAATGAAAAACTGTTTTTT. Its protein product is CASSLRLAPTNEKLFF.